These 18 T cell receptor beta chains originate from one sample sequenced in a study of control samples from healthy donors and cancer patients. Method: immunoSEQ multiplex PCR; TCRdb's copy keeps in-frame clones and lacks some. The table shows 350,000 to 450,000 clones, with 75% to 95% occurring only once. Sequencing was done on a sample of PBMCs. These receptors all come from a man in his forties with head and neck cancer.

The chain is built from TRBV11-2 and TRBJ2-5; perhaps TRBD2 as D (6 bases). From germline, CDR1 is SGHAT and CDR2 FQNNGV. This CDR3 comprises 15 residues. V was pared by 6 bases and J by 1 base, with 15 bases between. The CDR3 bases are TGTGCCAGCAGAAGGGACTGGGGACCCCAAGAGACCCAGTACTTC. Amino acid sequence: CASRRDWGPQETQYF.

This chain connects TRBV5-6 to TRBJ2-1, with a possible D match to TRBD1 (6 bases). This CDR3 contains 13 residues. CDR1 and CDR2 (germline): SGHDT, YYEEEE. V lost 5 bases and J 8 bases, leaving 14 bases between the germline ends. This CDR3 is CASRFTGQHEQFF. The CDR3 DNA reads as TGTGCCAGCAGGTTTACAGGGCAGCATGAGCAGTTCTTC.

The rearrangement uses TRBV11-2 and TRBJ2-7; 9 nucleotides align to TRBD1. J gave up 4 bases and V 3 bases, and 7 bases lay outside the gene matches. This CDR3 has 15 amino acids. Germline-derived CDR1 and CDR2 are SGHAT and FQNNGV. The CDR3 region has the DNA TGTGCCAGCAGCTTGGCCGGGACAGGGATATACGAGCAGTACTTC. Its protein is CASSLAGTGIYEQYF.

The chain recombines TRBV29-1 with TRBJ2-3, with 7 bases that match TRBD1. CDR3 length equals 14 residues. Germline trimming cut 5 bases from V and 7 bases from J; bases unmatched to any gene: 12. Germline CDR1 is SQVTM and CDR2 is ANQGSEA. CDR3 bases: TGCAGCGTTCCGAGCGAATACAGGGGTTATACGCAGTATTTT. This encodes CSVPSEYRGYTQYF.

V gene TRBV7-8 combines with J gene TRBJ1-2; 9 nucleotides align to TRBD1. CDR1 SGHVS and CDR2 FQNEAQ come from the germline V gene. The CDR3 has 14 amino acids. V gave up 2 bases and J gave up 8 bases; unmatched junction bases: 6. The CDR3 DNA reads TGTGCCAGCAGCTTAACCGGGACAGGGTACGGCTACACCTTC. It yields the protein CASSLTGTGYGYTF.

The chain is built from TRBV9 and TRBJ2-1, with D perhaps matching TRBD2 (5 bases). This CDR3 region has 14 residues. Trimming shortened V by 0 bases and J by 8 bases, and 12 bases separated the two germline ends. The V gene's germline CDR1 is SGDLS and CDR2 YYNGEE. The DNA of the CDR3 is TGTGCCAGCAGCGTAGGGGCGGGCGACCATGAGCAGTTCTTC. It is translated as CASSVGAGDHEQFF.

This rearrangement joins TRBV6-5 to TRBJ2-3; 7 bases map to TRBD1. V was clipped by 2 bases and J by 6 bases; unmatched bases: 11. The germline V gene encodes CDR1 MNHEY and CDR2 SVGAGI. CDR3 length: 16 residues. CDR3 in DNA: TGTGCCAGCAGTTACGGGGCAGGGGGAAATCCGGATACGCAGTATTTT. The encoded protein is CASSYGAGGNPDTQYF.

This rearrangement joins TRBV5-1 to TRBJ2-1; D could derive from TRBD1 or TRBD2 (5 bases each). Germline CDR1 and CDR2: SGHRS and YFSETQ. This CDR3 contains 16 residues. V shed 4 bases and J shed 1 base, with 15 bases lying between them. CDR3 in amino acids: CASSPQGPWSYNEQFF. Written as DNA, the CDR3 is TGCGCCAGCAGCCCGCAGGGACCCTGGTCCTACAATGAGCAGTTCTTC.

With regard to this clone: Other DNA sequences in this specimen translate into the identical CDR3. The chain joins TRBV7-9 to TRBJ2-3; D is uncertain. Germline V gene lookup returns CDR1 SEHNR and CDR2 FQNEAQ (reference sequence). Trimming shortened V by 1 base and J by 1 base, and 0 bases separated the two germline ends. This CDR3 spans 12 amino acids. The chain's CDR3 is CASSLGTDTQYF. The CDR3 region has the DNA TGTGCCAGCAGCTTAGGCACAGATACGCAGTATTTT.

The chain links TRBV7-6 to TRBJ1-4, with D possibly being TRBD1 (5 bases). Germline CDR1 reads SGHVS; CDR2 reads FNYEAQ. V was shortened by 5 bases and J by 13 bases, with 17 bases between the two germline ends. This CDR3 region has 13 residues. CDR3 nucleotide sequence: TGTGCCAGCAGCCCTGTTGGTGGGGGGTCACTGTTTTTT. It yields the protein CASSPVGGGSLFF.

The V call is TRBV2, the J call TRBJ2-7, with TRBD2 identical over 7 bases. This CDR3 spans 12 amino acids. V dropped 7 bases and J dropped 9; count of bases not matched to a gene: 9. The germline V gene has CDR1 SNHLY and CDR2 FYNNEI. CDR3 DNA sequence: TGTGCCAGCATTGCGGGAGTCTCCGGGCAGTACTTC. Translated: CASIAGVSGQYF.

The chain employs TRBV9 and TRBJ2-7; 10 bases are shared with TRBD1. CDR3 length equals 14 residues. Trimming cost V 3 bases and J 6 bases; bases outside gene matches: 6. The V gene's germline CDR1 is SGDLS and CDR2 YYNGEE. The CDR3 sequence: CASSEGQGSTEQYF. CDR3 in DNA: TGTGCCAGCAGCGAGGGACAGGGGTCTACCGAGCAGTACTTC.

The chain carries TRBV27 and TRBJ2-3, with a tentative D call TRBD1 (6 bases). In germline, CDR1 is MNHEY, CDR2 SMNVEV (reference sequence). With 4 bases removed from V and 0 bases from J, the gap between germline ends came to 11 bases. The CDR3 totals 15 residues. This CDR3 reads CASSSTGRSTDTQYF. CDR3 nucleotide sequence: TGTGCCAGCAGTTCAACAGGGCGGAGCACAGATACGCAGTATTTT.

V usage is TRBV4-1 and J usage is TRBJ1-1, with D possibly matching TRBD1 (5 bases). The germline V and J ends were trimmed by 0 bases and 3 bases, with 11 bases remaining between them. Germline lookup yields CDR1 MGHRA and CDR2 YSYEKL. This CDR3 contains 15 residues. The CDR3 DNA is TGCGCCAGCAGCCAAGAGCAGGGATTGTACACTGAAGCTTTCTTT. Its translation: CASSQEQGLYTEAFF.

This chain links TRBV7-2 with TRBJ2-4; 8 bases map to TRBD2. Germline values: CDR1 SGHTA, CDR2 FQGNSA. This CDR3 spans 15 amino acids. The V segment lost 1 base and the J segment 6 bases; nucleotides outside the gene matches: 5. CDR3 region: CASSLVAGQVNIQYF. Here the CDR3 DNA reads TGTGCCAGCAGCTTAGTAGCGGGACAAGTAAACATTCAGTACTTC.

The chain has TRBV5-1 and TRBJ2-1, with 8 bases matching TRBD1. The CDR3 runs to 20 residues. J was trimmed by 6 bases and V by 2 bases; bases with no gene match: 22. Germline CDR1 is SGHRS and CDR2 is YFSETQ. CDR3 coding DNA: TGCGCCAGCAGCTTTTTTTACCGACAGGGGTACCGTGTTTTTAGCAATGAGCAGTTCTTC. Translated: CASSFFYRQGYRVFSNEQFF.

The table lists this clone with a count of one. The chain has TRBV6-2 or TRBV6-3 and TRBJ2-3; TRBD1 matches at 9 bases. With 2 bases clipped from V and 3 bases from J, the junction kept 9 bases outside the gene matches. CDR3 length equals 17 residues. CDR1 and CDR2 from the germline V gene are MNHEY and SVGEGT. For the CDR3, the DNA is TGTGCCAGCAGTTACCTCGCGGGACAGGGTACGACAGATACGCAGTATTTT. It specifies CASSYLAGQGTTDTQYF.

CDR3 residues: CASSPFRQGETEAFF. As DNA, the CDR3 is TGTGCCAGCAGCCCCTTTAGGCAGGGGGAAACTGAAGCTTTCTTT. The rearrangement uses TRBV6-5 and TRBJ1-1, with 7 bases identical to TRBD1. Germline V gene data show CDR1 as MNHEY and CDR2 as SVGAGI. The CDR3 has 15 residues. Trimming at V came to 6 bases and at J to 5 bases, leaving 12 bases not matched to a gene.